The T cell receptor (beta chain) under discussion was sequenced for a study of T cell responses to AZD1222 COVID-19 vaccine. The CDR3 is made up of 16 amino acids. From germline, CDR1 is MGHRA and CDR2 YSYEKL. V shed 0 bases and J shed 4 bases, with 13 bases lying between them. On this clone: Its target is unknown.

Findings of the study overall: White British donors predominated, females outnumbered males, and clonal diversity was possibly underestimated. Repertoires were collected only later (after the peak T cell response had occurred). The span of vaccine-associated CD4 TCRs extended across spike, with dominance at 160-218 and 743-854.

TCRdb's table, derived via immunoSEQ multiplex PCR, lists solely in-frame clones and lacks some. The table has 110,000 to 150,000 clones, 80% to 90% seen once; the top ten hold roughly 1.7%. Sequences were derived from peripheral blood, sampled on day 0 of AZD1222 vaccination. The receptor was derived from an adult in good health. The chain is built from TRBV4-1 and TRBJ2-1; possible D gene TRBD1, 5 bases. The DNA of the CDR3 is TGCGCCAGCAGCCAAGATTCAGGGAACCTATACAATGAGCAGTTCTTC. Translating it yields CASSQDSGNLYNEQFF.